This TCR beta chain derives from a study of T cell responses to AZD1222 COVID-19 vaccine. The study, taken as a whole, reports: Without day 14 samples, only post-peak T cell repertoires were studied.

Concerning this clone: Its antigen is still unknown.

The assay was immunoSEQ multiplex PCR, and TCRdb's table has in-frame clones only and misses some. The data hold under 150,000 clones, with around 90% observed a single time. Trimming pared 4 bases from V and 3 bases from J, leaving 6 bases between. Germline V gives CDR1 LGHDT, CDR2 YNNKEL (reference sequence). The CDR3 spans 12 residues. Source: peripheral blood, taken 28 days after the second AZD1222 dose. The origin of this receptor is an adult who received the AZD1222 COVID-19 vaccine. The chain carries TRBV3-1 (or the pseudogene TRBV3-2) and TRBJ1-2; possible D gene TRBD1, 6 bases. The CDR3 sequence is CASSRTDYGYTF. CDR3 DNA sequence: TGTGCCAGCAGCCGGACAGACTATGGCTACACCTTC.